This is a list of T cell receptor beta chains from one sample in a study of molecular identifiers for immune sequencing clone quantification. MiXCR, applied by TCRdb to the PCR reads, yields one record per CDR3 protein. The data show tens of thousands of distinct CDR3 sequences, 20% to 25% seen once. Sequenced sample: naive CD8+ T cells from blood, with Jurkat cell RNA spiked in. The receptors derive from a human donor in good health. Some libraries in this study had Jurkat cell RNA spiked in. CDR3s include the opening cysteine and the closing phenylalanine or tryptophan. Each record gives: V gene, clone size, D gene, J gene, CDR3 DNA, CDR3 protein. The D gene is left open where the match is weak. Size tells how often a clone was seen (once, few, many) or the class of an expanded clone, and some rows leave it out.

V: TRBV5-3; size: many; D: .; J: TRBJ2-3; DNA: TGTGCCAGCAGCTTACCGGATCAGACCACAGATACGCAGTATTTT; CDR3: CASSLPDQTTDTQYF
V: TRBV6-5; size: many; D: TRBD1; J: TRBJ2-5; DNA: TGTGCCAGCGGTGAACAGGGGCAAGAGACCCAGTACTTC; CDR3: CASGEQGQETQYF
V: TRBV7-9; size: .; D: .; J: TRBJ2-1; DNA: TGTGCCAGCAGCTTAGTAGGCGATAGCTCCTACAATGAGCGGTTCTTC; CDR3: CASSLVGDSSYNERFF
V: TRBV12-3/TRBV12-4; size: many; D: TRBD1; J: TRBJ2-5; DNA: TGTGCCAGCAGTTTCGGACAGGACCAAGAGACCCAGTACTTC; CDR3: CASSFGQDQETQYF
V: TRBV6-2/TRBV6-3; size: .; D: .; J: TRBJ2-3; DNA: TGTGCCAGCAGTTACTGGGCAGGGTCAGATACGCAGTATTTT; CDR3: CASSYWAGSDTQYF
V: TRBV13; size: many; D: .; J: TRBJ1-1; DNA: TGTGCCAGCAGCTTAGGTGGGGGAATGAACACTGAAGCTTTCTTT; CDR3: CASSLGGGMNTEAFF
V: TRBV19; size: .; D: .; J: TRBJ1-1; DNA: TGTGCCAGTAGTATGAACACTGAAGCTTTCTTT; CDR3: CASSMNTEAFF
V: TRBV15; size: many; D: .; J: TRBJ1-1; DNA: TGTGCCACCAGCTCCACGCGGGGAAACACTGAAGCTTTCTTT; CDR3: CATSSTRGNTEAFF
V: TRBV4-3; size: .; D: .; J: TRBJ2-7; DNA: TGCGCCAGCAGCCAAGGAGAGGCCAGCTCCTACGCGCAGTACTTC; CDR3: CASSQGEASSYAQYF
V: TRBV4-1; size: .; D: .; J: TRBJ2-1; DNA: TGCGCCAGCAGCCAAGATGGGCTAGCTGCCTCCAATGAGCAGTTCTTC; CDR3: CASSQDGLAASNEQFF
V: TRBV4-1; size: once; D: .; J: TRBJ2-2; DNA: TGCGCCAGCAGCCAAGGGCCGGGCACCCGGGAGCTGTTTTTT; CDR3: CASSQGPGTRELFF